Listed here are 10 T cell receptor beta chains from one sample, sequenced in a study of CD8 T cells in ankylosing spondylitis. TCRdb processed the 5' RACE reads anew with MiXCR; each CDR3 protein has one entry. This table holds hundreds of thousands of distinct CDR3 sequences, 20% to 30% found once. Material for sequencing was blood, either unsorted or a sorted T cell fraction (not recorded which). These receptors were taken from a male donor with ankylosing spondylitis or in good health (not recorded which).

The CDR3 sequence is CSAAGDSYNEQFF. CDR3 nucleotide sequence: TGCAGTGCCGCGGGGGACTCCTACAATGAGCAGTTCTTC. The rearrangement joins TRBV20-1 to TRBJ2-1; 7 bases agree with TRBD2. Germline V gene lookup returns CDR1 DFQATT and CDR2 SNEGSKA (reference sequence). J was trimmed by 0 bases and V by 6 bases; bases with no gene match: 2. This CDR3 has 13 amino acids.

The table lists this clonotype with many counts. This chain joins TRBV4-2 and TRBJ1-1; perhaps TRBD1 as D (6 bases). Looked up from germline, CDR1 is LGHNA and CDR2 is YNFKEQ. This CDR3 region has 13 residues. The V end was cut by 1 base, the J end by 8 bases, with 11 bases between. The CDR3 spells CASSQAGASEAFF. CDR3 in DNA: TGTGCCAGCAGCCAAGCGGGGGCCTCAGAAGCTTTCTTT.

This clonotype was picked up a small number of times. The chain joins TRBV24-1 to TRBJ2-7, with a possible D match to TRBD1 (6 bases). This CDR3 spans 14 amino acids. Germline V gene data show CDR1 as KGHDR and CDR2 as SFDVKD. Trimming took 3 bases from V and 3 from J, leaving 11 bases between them. CDR3 bases: TGTGCCACCAGTGATAGGGACACCCACTACGAGCAGTACTTC. Its translation: CATSDRDTHYEQYF.

This clonotype was observed a handful of times. CDR3 sequence: CASSSTADTISGANVLTF. The CDR3 DNA reads as TGTGCCAGCAGCTCCACGGCGGACACCATCTCTGGGGCCAACGTCCTGACTTTC. The V call is TRBV25-1, the J call TRBJ2-6, with D tentatively TRBD1 (5 bases). CDR3 size: 18 residues. Germline V gene lookup returns CDR1 MGHDK and CDR2 SYGVNS. V was pared by 6 bases and J by 0 bases, with 18 bases between.

Concerning this clonotype: At one boundary the junction diverges from the germline segment, which might be a read error. The chain couples TRBV28 to TRBJ2-5; TRBD2 aligns across 9 bases. CDR1 MDHEN and CDR2 SYDVKM come from the germline V gene. The CDR3 contains 11 residues. The CDR3 is CASNASGTKYF. CDR3 DNA sequence: TGTGCCAGCAATGCTAGCGGGACCAAGTACTTC.

There are many counts of this clonotype. The V gene is TRBV7-2, the J gene TRBJ2-7; D assignment may be TRBD1 or TRBD2 (5 bases each). The V end was cut by 1 base, the J end by 6 bases, with 16 bases between. The length of the CDR3 is 15 residues. Germline V gene data show CDR1 as SGHTA and CDR2 as FQGNSA. CDR3 protein: CASSLGGTRAPEQYF. CDR3 DNA: TGTGCCAGCAGCTTAGGTGGGACGAGGGCGCCCGAGCAGTACTTC.

This sequence joins TRBV15 and TRBJ2-1, with D maybe TRBD2 (6 bases). CDR1 and CDR2 from the germline V gene are LNHNV and YYDKDF (reference sequence). V was clipped by 2 bases and J by 0 bases, with 20 bases between them. The CDR3 has 19 amino acids. CDR3 DNA: TGTGCCACCAGCAGACCCCCCCGGGACTCCCAAAGCTCCTACAATGAGCAGTTCTTC. Translation: CATSRPPRDSQSSYNEQFF.

The rearrangement links TRBV6-5 to TRBJ2-2; 7 nucleotides match TRBD1. This CDR3 is built from 16 residues. Trimming took 4 bases from V and 0 from J; bases not matched to a gene: 5. CDR1 is MNHEY and CDR2 is SVGAGI in the germline V gene. CDR3 region: CASSSPGGSNTGELFF. CDR3 nucleotide sequence: TGTGCCAGCAGTTCGCCAGGGGGTTCGAACACCGGGGAGCTGTTTTTT.

This clonotype was seen only a few times. The chain recombines TRBV5-1 with TRBJ2-7; 10 bases match TRBD2. The CDR3 runs 16 residues. Germline V gene data show CDR1 as SGHRS and CDR2 as YFSETQ. The trim removed 4 bases at V and 0 bases at J, leaving 7 bases unmatched. CDR3 in amino acids: CASSRGSSGGSYEQYF. The CDR3 DNA sequence: TGCGCCAGCAGCCGCGGTTCTAGCGGGGGCTCCTACGAGCAGTACTTC.

This chain links TRBV5-6 with TRBJ2-7; D is possibly TRBD1 (5 bases). The CDR3 runs 13 residues. Germline V gene lookup returns CDR1 SGHDT and CDR2 YYEEEE. Between the trimmed V and J ends, which lost 4 bases and 5 bases, there was a span of 13 bases. The CDR3 region is CASSRQGRHEQYF. CDR3 sequence (DNA): TGTGCCAGCAGCAGGCAGGGCCGCCACGAGCAGTACTTC. Variable domain in full (rest from reference TRBV5-6 and TRBJ2-7): DAGVTQSPTHLIKTRGQQVTLRCSPKSGHDTVSWYQQALGQGPQFIFQYYEEEERQRGNFPDRFSGHQFPNYSSELNVNALLLGDSALYLCASSRQGRHEQYFGPGTRLTVT.